The 28 T cell receptor beta chains below all came from one sample that was sequenced in a study of CXCR3-negative and CXCR3-positive naive CD8 T cells. The authors made the TRB cDNA libraries by 5' RACE using UMI labels. TCRdb re-called the 5' RACE reads, yielding one record per CDR3 amino acid sequence without DNA. The table lists over 100,000 distinct CDR3 sequences. Sequenced: naive CXCR3- CD8+ T cells from blood. The subset denotes: CD45RO-CCR7+CD27+CD95- naive CD8+ T cells lacking CXCR3 (TNR3-). The receptors come from a human donor in good health. Some clones in this sample may be carry-over from other donors' samples.

The V gene is TRBV7-6, the J gene TRBJ2-1. The length of the CDR3 is 17 residues. CDR1 SGHVS and CDR2 FNYEAQ come from the germline V gene. CDR3 in amino acids: CASSLSYLESFYNEQFF.

The chain recombines TRBV28 with TRBJ2-5; checking the TCRdb D call of TRBD1 is not possible without DNA. This CDR3 is built from 15 residues. The V gene's germline CDR1 is MDHEN and CDR2 SYDVKM. The CDR3 spells CASSPRQVHQETQYF.

This chain connects TRBV29-1 to TRBJ2-7. The CDR3 runs to 14 residues. Germline V gene sequence: CDR1 SQVTM, CDR2 ANQGSEA. The CDR3 here is CSVVSIEQPYEQYF.

This chain links TRBV5-1 with TRBJ2-1; there is no DNA to check the TCRdb D call of TRBD1. The CDR3 extends over 14 amino acids. Germline-derived CDR1 and CDR2 are SGHRS and YFSETQ. The CDR3 protein is CASSHPDPGNEQFF.

This rearrangement joins TRBV5-1 to TRBJ2-1; the TCRdb call, TRBD1, lacks DNA for checking. This CDR3 region has 16 residues. Per germline, CDR1 SGHRS and CDR2 YFSETQ. CDR3: CASSTGRGQGEDEQFF.

The chain combines TRBV7-9 with TRBJ1-5; TCRdb reports TRBD1, a call that lacks DNA to check it against. Germline CDR1 reads SEHNR; CDR2 reads FQNEAQ (reference sequence). The CDR3 sequence is 18 residues long. The CDR3 is CASSLAGTGIFGNQPQHF.

The gene calls are TRBV28 and TRBJ2-1; checking the TCRdb D call of TRBD2 is not possible without DNA. CDR1 is MDHEN, CDR2 SYDVKM, per germline. The CDR3 length is 14 residues. The CDR3 spells CASSWTSGSNEQFF. Full variable domain (missing parts from reference TRBV28 and TRBJ2-1): DVKVTQSSRYLVKRTGEKVFLECVQDMDHENMFWYRQDPGLGLRLIYFSYDVKMKEKGDIPEGYSVSREKKERFSLILESASTNQTSMYLCASSWTSGSNEQFFGPGTRLTVL.

V gene TRBV12-3 or TRBV12-4 combines with J gene TRBJ2-7; TCRdb's D call, TRBD1, is unchecked because there is no DNA. CDR3 length: 14 residues. The CDR3 reads CASRPPGQGTEQYF.

The chain uses TRBV9 and TRBJ2-7; the TRBD1 assignment by TCRdb is unverifiable without DNA. CDR1 is SGDLS, CDR2 YYNGEE, per germline. The CDR3 runs to 15 residues. The CDR3 sequence is CASSTGGQATYEQYF.

The rearrangement links TRBV28 to TRBJ2-1; checking the TCRdb D call of TRBD2 is not possible without DNA. Germline CDR1 reads MDHEN; CDR2 reads SYDVKM. The CDR3 loop spans 16 amino acids. CDR3 residues: CASSLYSGISYNEQFF.

V and J are TRBV27 and TRBJ2-7; as DNA is missing, the TRBD1 call by TCRdb cannot be tested. There are 14 residues in the CDR3. Germline values: CDR1 MNHEY, CDR2 SMNVEV (reference sequence). This CDR3 reads CASSFRDGSYEQYF.

V gene TRBV12-2 combines with J gene TRBJ2-5; TCRdb names TRBD1, which stays unverified in the absence of DNA. TRBV12-2 is annotated as a pseudogene. The CDR3 consists of 15 residues. The CDR3 reads CASRLNRVSLGSQYF.

This chain connects TRBV11-1 to TRBJ2-1. This CDR3 is built from 15 residues. Per germline, CDR1 SGHAT and CDR2 FQDESV (reference sequence). The CDR3 sequence: CASSPRHHNYNEQFF.

The chain uses TRBV29-1 and TRBJ2-7; TCRdb's D gene call, TRBD1, goes unchecked for lack of DNA. This CDR3 has 13 amino acids. Per the germline V gene, CDR1 is SQVTM and CDR2 is ANQGSEA. CDR3 sequence: CSVSGDRDYEQYF.

The genes are TRBV6-2 or TRBV6-3 and TRBJ2-5. The CDR3 extends over 12 amino acids. Germline values: CDR1 MNHEY, CDR2 SVGEGT. The CDR3 here is CASSYSVETQYF.

The chain employs TRBV12-3 or TRBV12-4 and TRBJ2-3; lacking DNA, the TRBD1 call made by TCRdb goes unchecked. The CDR3 has 14 amino acids. The CDR3 spells CASSIAGVTDTQYF.

The chain carries TRBV29-1 and TRBJ2-5; TCRdb names TRBD1, which stays unverified in the absence of DNA. The CDR3 sequence is 14 residues long. CDR1 and CDR2 from the germline V gene are SQVTM and ANQGSEA. The CDR3 here is CSVEAPGLVETQYF.

The chain uses TRBV20-1 and TRBJ2-7. This CDR3 has 14 residues. From germline, CDR1 is DFQATT and CDR2 SNEGSKA (reference sequence). CDR3 sequence: CSARTVNQAYEQYF.

The rearrangement joins TRBV11-2 to TRBJ2-5; TCRdb proposes TRBD2, but this gene call is untestable without DNA. The germline CDR1 and CDR2 sequences are SGHAT and FQNNGV. The CDR3 length is 16 residues. CDR3 region: CASRLAGGQLGETQYF.

This sequence joins TRBV25-1 and TRBJ2-7; TCRdb designates TRBD2, a call that cannot be tested without DNA. This CDR3 is built from 14 residues. The V gene's germline CDR1 is MGHDK and CDR2 SYGVNS. The CDR3 spells CASSPPTPVGEQYF.

The rearrangement joins TRBV29-1 to TRBJ2-5; with no DNA, the TCRdb D assignment of TRBD1 cannot be verified. The CDR3 has 16 residues. Germline CDR1 and CDR2: SQVTM and ANQGSEA. The chain's CDR3 is CSVENLRDSIQETQYF.

The chain joins TRBV29-1 to TRBJ2-1. The V gene's germline CDR1 is SQVTM and CDR2 ANQGSEA. The CDR3 has 13 residues. The CDR3 protein is CSVVLGSQYEQFF.

The gene calls are TRBV9 and TRBJ2-7; the TCRdb D gene call, TRBD1, has no DNA to confirm it. In germline, CDR1 is SGDLS, CDR2 YYNGEE. The CDR3 length is 15 residues. CDR3 amino acids: CASSVRDATLLEQYF.

This chain links TRBV14 with TRBJ2-1; there is no DNA to check the TCRdb D call of TRBD2. From germline, CDR1 is SGHDN and CDR2 FVKESK. The CDR3 is 17 residues long. CDR3 in amino acids: CASSWERLAGGPHEQFF.

CDR3 loop: CASSPIAGNEQLF. This chain connects TRBV7-8 to TRBJ2-1. The CDR3 spans 13 residues. Germline loops: CDR1 SGHVS, CDR2 FQNEAQ.

The chain recombines TRBV12-3 or TRBV12-4 with TRBJ2-3; TCRdb reports TRBD2, a call that lacks DNA to check it against. The CDR3 spans 15 residues. This chain's CDR3 is CASSLGTISTDTQYF.

The chain joins TRBV6-2 or TRBV6-3 to TRBJ2-7; no DNA is available, so the TRBD1 call from TCRdb remains unchecked. The CDR3 runs to 13 residues. From germline, CDR1 is MNHEY and CDR2 SVGEGT. CDR3 sequence reads: CASSYSGQSEQYF.

The genes are TRBV13 and TRBJ1-1; without DNA, the TCRdb call of TRBD1 cannot be checked. Per the germline V gene, CDR1 is PRHDT and CDR2 is FYEKMQ (reference sequence). CDR3 length equals 14 residues. CDR3 protein: CASSLYRVGTEEVF.